A single T cell receptor beta chain is shown here with its context. This clonotype showed up just a few times. No cognate antigen has been identified for it. Base quality data are lacking; no much larger clone is found one base away. V is shortened by 3 bases, J by 1 base, and the region joining them spans 12 bases. Including the terminal cysteine and phenylalanine, the CDR3 comprises 15 residues. Only the CDR3 portion is preserved as DNA: 45 bases, with reading frame beginning at the first base. For CDR1 and CDR2, the germline V gene lists ENHRY and SYGVKD. This entry belongs to a study of identical twins (dated by TCRdb to about 2016). Study-wide context: To test whether fetal clonotypes persist, the study used deep sequencing on TCR alpha and beta repertoires from monozygotic twins, unrelated adults of various ages, and cord blood. To rule out contamination, the twin experiments were replicated at different times with different library preparation protocols. Study-wide conclusions, independent of this receptor: Abundant cord blood beta clonotypes had fewer insertions, young adult naive repertoires showed a similar but weaker trend, and memory repertoires showed no such trend. A weaker excess of twin sharing was found in beta out-of-frame sequences because the signal-to-noise ratio was lowered by fewer shared sequences. In monozygotic twins, out-of-frame TCR alpha sharing was systematically underestimated by recombination models, although the models agreed with sharing between unrelated individuals. Compared with coincidental sharing between unrelated individuals, out-of-frame TCR alpha sequences shared between twins had an excess of sequences with low generation probability. Invariant T cells such as MAIT and iNKT could partly confound zero-insertion analyses, though diverse VJ usage argued against this for most clonotypes. Because the same donors could not be followed over many years, conclusions were based on cross-sectional statistical analysis.

Every donor was a healthy Caucasian. Three pairs of female monozygotic twins, all aged roughly 18 to 29 years, were included in the twin cohort. Miltenyi CD45RO+ enrichment and human naive T-cell isolation kits were used to isolate memory (CD45RO+) and naive T cells from PBMC. Library preparation used 5' RACE. Instrument on record: Illumina HiSeq 2000. Template switching added a universal primer binding site, and the final cDNA carried a unique molecular identifier that allowed TCR cDNA molecules to be counted accurately. Specific primers in the conserved constant-segment region were used to synthesize first-strand cDNA for the TCR alpha and beta chains. To control for contamination, each cDNA library was double barcoded with a SMART-Mk sample barcode plus Illumina barcodes. TruSeq adapter sequences and Illumina sample barcodes were added in two successive PCR steps. The TCR alpha and beta cDNA libraries were sequenced on the Illumina HiSeq platform using custom primers. As for how the authors treated the data: Raw reads were processed with MiGEC to extract unique molecular identifiers, and MiXCR was used to determine CDR3 positions. For each individual, recombination models were inferred using an EM algorithm with the repgenHMM and IGoR tools. Shared clonotype analysis was performed with the tcR package in R, normalizing sharing by the product of cloneset sizes. Out-of-frame nonproductive sequences were analyzed to study raw recombination free of thymic and clonal selection effects. TCRdb handled the public reads itself, with Q25 trimming in fastp and clone calling in MiXCR, and kept productive beta chains. Each record represents a unique CDR3 protein, reported with the most common genes and DNA among its rows. Here the V and J calls rest on TCRdb's processing, not on the authors' analysis. This sample holds around 240,000 distinct CDR3 sequences; around 6.6% were observed only once. Together, the top ten hold around 3.4% of the sample.

These records were also assigned to another study, of yellow fever vaccine responses in identical twins. According to the second study: According to the authors, the vaccine-induced T cell response in identical twins seemed to be partly convergent and partly specific to each individual. The study precisely tracked vaccine-responding T cell clones in identical twins.

The sample taken for sequencing was memory (CD45RO+) T cells sorted from blood. The cell subset or site label, as the study defines it: CD45RO+ enriched T cells. This TCR was recovered from a woman aged 18-30 years in good health. In this chain, TRBV10-3 is recombined with TRBJ1-1; the D gene is not confidently resolved. CDR3 sequence: CAISDLSGPNTEAFF. The DNA reads as follows: TGTGCCATCAGTGACCTATCGGGTCCGAACACTGAAGCTTTCTTT.